Sequencing of this TCR beta chain was carried out in a study of T cells in Graves' hyperthyroidism and ophthalmopathy. The TCR beta CDR3 regions underwent amplification using RNA transcripts as the source. The study used the HTBI primer set for a first-round RT-PCR of the TCR CDR3. TCRdb analysed the multiplex PCR reads with MiXCR anew, one entry per CDR3 protein. Here the sample spans around 490,000 distinct CDR3 sequences, 20% being singletons. Looked up from germline, CDR1 is SGDLS and CDR2 is YYNGEE. CDR3 length equals 13 residues. The PBMCs had their origin in roughly 10 ml of fresh peripheral blood. On this clonotype: The junction shows a germline mismatch at one end, possibly a read error.

Sequencing was performed on blood. The V gene is TRBV9, the J gene TRBJ2-3; a weak D match, TRBD1 (5 bases). This receptor was obtained from a middle-aged man with Graves' ophthalmopathy. DNA for the CDR3: TGTGCCAGCAGCGTGCTCAGCACAGGTACGCAGTATTTT. Translation gives CASSVLSTGTQYF.